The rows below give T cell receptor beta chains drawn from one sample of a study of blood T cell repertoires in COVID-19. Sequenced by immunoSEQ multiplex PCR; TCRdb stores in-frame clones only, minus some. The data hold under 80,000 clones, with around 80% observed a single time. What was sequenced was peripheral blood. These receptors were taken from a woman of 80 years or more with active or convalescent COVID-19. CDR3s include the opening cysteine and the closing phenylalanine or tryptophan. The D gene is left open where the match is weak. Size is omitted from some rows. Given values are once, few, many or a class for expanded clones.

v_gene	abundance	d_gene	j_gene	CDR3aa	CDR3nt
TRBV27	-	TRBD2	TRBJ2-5	CASSLGLAGGISPKETQYF	TGTGCCAGCAGTCTGGGACTAGCGGGGGGGATATCCCCGAAAGAGACCCAGTACTTC
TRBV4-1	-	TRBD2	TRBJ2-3	CASSQVGLVIPDTQYF	TGCGCCAGCAGCCAAGTCGGACTAGTCATCCCCGATACGCAGTATTTT
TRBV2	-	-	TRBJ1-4	CASRGGEKLFF	TGTGCCAGCAGGGGGGGTGAAAAACTGTTTTTT
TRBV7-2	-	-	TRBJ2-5	CASSLTVAQETQYF	TGTGCCAGCAGCTTAACGGTCGCGCAAGAGACCCAGTACTTC
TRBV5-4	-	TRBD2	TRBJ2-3	CASSLGASGFTSTDTQYF	TGTGCCAGCAGCTTGGGGGCTAGCGGGTTCACTAGCACAGATACGCAGTATTTT
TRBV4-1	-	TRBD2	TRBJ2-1	CASSQDNFWTSGYNEQFF	TGCGCCAGCAGCCAAGATAACTTCTGGACTAGCGGATACAATGAGCAGTTCTTC
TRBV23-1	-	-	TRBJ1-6	CASSQSTGYSPLHF	TGCGCCAGCAGTCAGTCAACAGGGTACTCACCCCTCCACTTT
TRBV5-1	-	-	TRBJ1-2	CASSLKGDYGYTF	TGCGCCAGCAGCTTAAAGGGGGACTATGGCTACACCTTC
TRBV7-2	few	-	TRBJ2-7	CASSLQTVGGGLSTEQYF	TGTGCCAGCAGCTTACAAACAGTGGGAGGAGGCCTATCGACCGAGCAGTACTTC
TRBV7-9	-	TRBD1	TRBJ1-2	CASSLMGTADYGYTF	TGTGCCAGCAGCTTAATGGGGACAGCCGACTATGGCTACACCTTC
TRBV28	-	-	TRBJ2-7	CASKRRPTTYEQYF	TGTGCCAGCAAAAGGAGACCGACGACCTACGAGCAGTACTTC
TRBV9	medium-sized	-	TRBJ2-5	CASSVEDSEGETQYF	TGTGCCAGCAGCGTAGAGGACAGCGAGGGGGAGACCCAGTACTTC